This T cell receptor beta chain was documented in a study of T cells in Graves' hyperthyroidism and ophthalmopathy. Study-wide findings and caveats: The model foresaw ophthalmopathy a median roughly 6.3 months prior to onset. Appearing also in blood were most of the thyroid clonotypes expanded above 0.001. Classification by a 13 V-J model distinguished ophthalmopathy from stable hyperthyroidism.

This clonotype turned up a few times. As yet, its antigen is unknown. Trimming removed 5 bases from V and 2 bases from J, with 9 bases in between. CDR1 and CDR2 (germline): SNHLY, FYNNEI. The CDR3 consists of 13 residues. TCR beta CDR3 regions were amplified from RNA transcripts. RT-PCR in the first round (using the HTBI primer set) targeted the TCR CDR3. TCRdb independently ran MiXCR on the multiplex PCR reads; one entry per CDR3 protein. The sample holds fewer than 450,000 distinct CDR3 sequences, over 12% seen once. The chain has TRBV2 and TRBJ1-2, with D maybe TRBD1 (6 bases). This sequence was found in a woman aged 55-69 years with Graves' ophthalmopathy. Sequencing used blood. This CDR3 reads CASSTDSNYGYTF. The CDR3 coding sequence is TGTGCCAGCAGTACGGACAGCAACTATGGCTACACCTTC.